This T cell receptor beta chain was retrieved from a study of cytomegalovirus exposure and HLA in healthy donors. About the research overall: It was reported in a later analysis that the roughly 120 validation repertoires used the same platform as the 500 to 700 first-cohort repertoires.

Method: immunoSEQ multiplex PCR; TCRdb's copy keeps in-frame clones and lacks some. The sample yields some 50,000 clones, about 92% seen once. Trimming shortened V by 0 bases and J by 5 bases, and 12 bases separated the two germline ends. The CDR3 totals 15 residues. Germline assignment: CDR1 LGHNA and CDR2 YSLEER. Study-wide points: Some public TCRs appeared in many individuals, while most sequences were rare. Cytomegalovirus status was reportedly diagnosed by the classifier with high sensitivity and specificity. Among TCR beta chains, those listed as cytomegalovirus-associated numbered about 160.

This clone occurred once. Its antigen is unknown. V gene TRBV4-3 combines with J gene TRBJ2-3, with D possibly TRBD2 on 5 matching bases. The material sequenced was PBMCs. The sequence came from a woman between 18 and 30 years old in good health and CMV-seronegative. The CDR3 coding sequence is TGCGCCAGCAGCCAAGACGGGATATTAGGAGATACGCAGTATTTT. Its translation: CASSQDGILGDTQYF.